These 5 T cell receptor beta chains originate from one sample sequenced in a study of blood T cell repertoires in COVID-19. The data were produced by immunoSEQ multiplex PCR, yet TCRdb's version contains in-frame clones alone and is incomplete. Of 50,000 or so clones in the sample, over 80% are singletons; the top ten hold around 50%. Sequencing input: peripheral blood. The receptor source for this set is a man in his 70s with acute or convalescent COVID-19.

The sample holds a few counts of this clone. This chain uses TRBV27 with TRBJ1-1; D unresolved. With 4 bases removed from V and 1 base from J, the gap between germline ends came to 7 bases. The CDR3 sequence is 13 residues long. In germline, CDR1 is MNHEY, CDR2 SMNVEV (reference sequence). The DNA for the CDR3 is TGTGCCAGCAGTTCCGGCGGGAACACTGAAGCTTTCTTT. Translated, it gives CASSSGGNTEAFF.

This rearrangement joins TRBV5-1 to TRBJ2-2, with D perhaps matching TRBD2 (6 bases). The CDR3 loop spans 15 amino acids. The V gene lost 4 bases and the J gene lost 7 bases, with 17 bases spanning the gap. Germline V CDR1 and CDR2: SGHRS, YFSETQ. The CDR3 region is CASSPNQPGVGELFF. CDR3 bases: TGCGCCAGCAGCCCAAACCAGCCGGGGGTCGGGGAGCTGTTTTTT.

This chain links TRBV3-1 (or the pseudogene TRBV3-2) with TRBJ2-3; 10 nucleotides match TRBD2. The ends lost 2 bases at V and 1 base at J; junction bases unmatched: 6. The germline V gene encodes CDR1 LGHDT and CDR2 YNNKEL (reference sequence). The CDR3 covers 17 residues. Here the CDR3 reads CASSQLDSGRGTDTQYF. CDR3 bases: TGTGCCAGCAGCCAACTTGACAGCGGGAGGGGCACAGATACGCAGTATTTT.

The CDR3, as DNA: TGTGCCAGCTTACGGACAGGGGACTACGAGCAGTACTTC. Protein: CASLRTGDYEQYF. The gene calls are TRBV18 and TRBJ2-7; 9 bases match TRBD1. The J segment lost 3 bases and the V segment lost 7 bases, leaving 4 bases of the junction unmatched. Germline-derived CDR1 and CDR2 are KGHSH and LQKENI. This CDR3 contains 13 residues.

The J gene is TRBJ1-2, the V gene TRBV19, with TRBD1 as a possible D gene (6 bases). This CDR3 contains 16 residues. Germline-derived CDR1 and CDR2 are LNHDA and SQIVND (reference sequence). Between the trimmed V and J ends, which lost 1 base and 3 bases, there was a span of 15 bases. The CDR3 loop reads CASSIGGDTPHYGYTF. The CDR3 DNA reads TGTGCCAGTAGTATAGGTGGGGACACCCCTCACTATGGCTACACCTTC.